The source of this TCR beta chain is a study of blood T cell repertoires in COVID-19. Study overall: COVID-19 samples, acute and convalescent, were from the United States, Italy and Spain. PBMCs, B-cell-depleted T cells, or T cells provided the cDNA or gDNA that made up the material.

Profiled with immunoSEQ multiplex PCR; TCRdb holds only in-frame clones, not every one. The data contain 450,000 or so clones, 80% to 95% of them seen just once; the ten biggest clones take up 0.6% to 0.7%. V trimming: 2 bases; J trimming: 2 bases; junction bases outside the gene matches: 4. The V gene's germline CDR1 is MNHEY and CDR2 SVGAGI. The CDR3 is 16 residues long. The study recruited people aged about 18 to 90 years across roughly 25 US areas. Cohort 3 recovery required two negative PCRs, clearance, or symptom resolution. The sample taken for sequencing was PBMCs or T cells enriched from blood (not recorded which). This chain joins TRBV6-5 and TRBJ2-1, with TRBD2 matching over 9 bases. The sequence derives from a man in his late teens or twenties who had recovered from COVID-19. The CDR3 reads CASSYGRLAAYNEQFF. The CDR3 bases are TGTGCCAGCAGTTACGGAAGACTAGCGGCCTACAATGAGCAGTTCTTC.